The 5 T cell receptor beta chains presented below share a single source sample, sequenced in a study of cytomegalovirus exposure and HLA in healthy donors (dated by TCRdb to about 2017). To prepare the library, the immunoSEQ multiplex PCR assay was applied. A mixture of 60 forward primers for TCR Vbeta segments and 13 reverse primers for TCR Jbeta segments was used in the multiplex PCR. TCRdb re-hosts the immuneACCESS table, in-frame sequences only. Its copies lack some clones; in the studies checked, an unresolved V gene accounts for under half of them, and the cause for the rest is not known. This sample holds roughly 77,000 clones; approximately 78% were observed only once. The biggest ten clones account for 4.5% of the sample. Source material: PBMCs. The receptors shown here come from a man aged 35 to 55 in good health and CMV-seronegative.

The chain combines TRBV7-9 with TRBJ2-3; TRBD2 matches 7 bases. The length of the CDR3 is 14 residues. The junction had 8 bases not matched to a gene; V was cut back by 4 bases and J by 7 bases. CDR1 and CDR2 (germline): SEHNR, FQNEAQ (reference sequence). The CDR3 DNA sequence: TGTGCCAGCAGCTCGACGGGAGGTGATCATACGCAGTATTTT. Amino acids: CASSSTGGDHTQYF.

The rearrangement links TRBV6-5 to TRBJ2-7, with TRBD2 identical over 7 bases. V shed 0 bases and J 1 base; nucleotides not matched to a gene: 6. Germline loops: CDR1 MNHEY, CDR2 SVGAGI. The CDR3 is 16 residues long. As DNA, the CDR3 is TGTGCCAGCAGTTACTCCACTAGCGCGATTTCCTACGAGCAGTACTTC. It yields the protein CASSYSTSAISYEQYF.

This chain joins TRBV6-1 and TRBJ2-7; 14 bases are a match to TRBD2. V was pared by 4 bases and J by 4 bases, with 6 bases of the junction left unmatched. Germline assignment: CDR1 MNHNS and CDR2 SASEGT. The CDR3 contains 16 residues. The CDR3, as DNA: TGTGCCAGCAGTGCCGCGGGACTAGCGGGAGAATACGAGCAGTACTTC. As protein: CASSAAGLAGEYEQYF.

This clone was found a few times. The V and J genes are TRBV27 and TRBJ2-5; a weak D match, TRBD1 (5 bases). TRBJ2-7 explains the end of the DNA better; the J call may be wrong. In germline, CDR1 is MNHEY, CDR2 SMNVEV (reference sequence). The CDR3 consists of 13 residues. The CDR3 is CASSLRVSYEQYF. As DNA, the CDR3 is TGTGCCAGCAGTCTCAGGGTCTCCTACGAGCAGTACTTC.

The chain links TRBV6-5 to TRBJ2-1; D may be TRBD1 (6 bases). CDR1 and CDR2 (germline): MNHEY, SVGAGI. The V end lost 4 bases, the J end lost 2 bases, and 9 bases lay between the germline ends. This CDR3 is built from 14 residues. In DNA form, the CDR3 reads TGTGCCAGCAGTTCCGGGACACCCTACAATGAGCAGTTCTTC. Translated, it gives CASSSGTPYNEQFF.